The next 11 T cell receptor beta chains were all read from a single sample in a study of T cells in Graves' hyperthyroidism and ophthalmopathy. Amplified TCR beta CDR3 regions derived from RNA transcripts. When the TCR CDR3 underwent first-round RT-PCR, the HTBI primer set was used. TCRdb used MiXCR to reprocess the multiplex PCR reads, holding one entry per CDR3 protein. The table includes hundreds of thousands of distinct CDR3 sequences, about 38% detected once. The sample was blood. These receptors all stem from a young man with Graves' hyperthyroidism.

On this clonotype itself: At one boundary the junction diverges from the germline segment, which might be a read error. The chain is built from TRBV7-3 and TRBJ1-3; possible D gene TRBD1, 6 bases. Germline V gene sequence: CDR1 SGHTA, CDR2 FQGTGA. The CDR3 spans 8 residues. The CDR3 DNA sequence: TGTGCCAGCAGCAAACAGGGTTTT. Its protein product is CASSKQGF.

There are many counts of this clonotype. The genes are TRBV25-1 and TRBJ1-4; D is undetermined. The CDR3 loop spans 15 amino acids. V was trimmed by 4 bases and J by 4 bases, leaving 13 bases between them. Germline loops: CDR1 MGHDK, CDR2 SYGVNS. CDR3 region: CASSGSRASNEKLFF. The CDR3 bases are TGTGCCAGCAGTGGGTCCCGAGCCAGTAATGAAAAACTGTTTTTT.

This clonotype was seen at least ten times. The chain recombines TRBV9 with TRBJ1-1, with D unresolved. V lost 3 bases and J 6 bases, leaving 9 bases between the germline ends. The CDR3 spans 12 residues. The V gene's germline CDR1 is SGDLS and CDR2 YYNGEE. In DNA form, the CDR3 reads TGTGCCAGCAGCGGTCTAGACCCTGAAGCTTTCTTT. It specifies CASSGLDPEAFF.

The chain joins TRBV4-2 to TRBJ2-5; TRBD2 matches at 7 bases. Trimming took 4 bases from V and 7 from J; bases not matched to a gene: 12. The germline gives CDR1 LGHNA, CDR2 YNFKEQ. The CDR3 sequence is 15 residues long. The CDR3 protein is CASSPIPAGVGTQYF. The CDR3 region has the DNA TGTGCCAGCAGCCCAATCCCCGCGGGAGTGGGGACCCAGTACTTC.

The genes are TRBV5-4 and TRBJ2-7; D is perhaps TRBD2 (7 bases). The CDR3 runs 15 residues. Trimming took 4 bases from V and 5 from J, leaving 19 bases between them. Looked up from germline, CDR1 is SGHNT and CDR2 is YYREEE (reference sequence). For the CDR3, the DNA is TGTGCCAGCAGCCAAGTGAAAGGGGGGGGCGACGAGCAGTACTTC. It codes for CASSQVKGGGDEQYF.

This clonotype occurred many times. The chain uses TRBV25-1 and TRBJ2-7; 10 nucleotides align to TRBD2. Germline CDR1 and CDR2: MGHDK and SYGVNS. Losses at the gene ends were 4 bases for V and 7 bases for J; bases not matched to a gene: 4. The CDR3 is 13 amino acids. The CDR3 bases are TGTGCCAGCAGTGCCAGACTAGCGGGTGAGCAGTACTTC. Protein product: CASSARLAGEQYF.

This clonotype was counted ten times or more. The V and J genes are TRBV5-1 and TRBJ1-2; 8 positions match TRBD1. CDR3 length equals 15 residues. Trimming at V came to 0 bases and at J to 3 bases, leaving 4 bases not matched to a gene. Germline V gives CDR1 SGHRS, CDR2 YFSETQ. CDR3: CASSLAAGGDYGYTF. The CDR3 nucleotides read TGCGCCAGCAGCTTGGCGGCAGGGGGCGACTATGGCTACACCTTC.

This clonotype turned up a few times. One end of the junction does not line up with germline, which may come from a read error. V gene TRBV12-3 or TRBV12-4 combines with J gene TRBJ2-7, with D possibly TRBD1 on 5 matching bases. The CDR3 is 15 residues long. CDR3 DNA: TGTGCCAGCAGCTTAGGCCTGGGGCGCTCCTACGAGCAGTACTTC. It specifies CASSLGLGRSYEQYF.

Of note for this clonotype: A much larger clone sits a single nucleotide away, making a read error possible. This sequence joins TRBV7-9 and TRBJ2-7; no clear D. The CDR3 is 15 amino acids. The germline gives CDR1 SEHNR, CDR2 FQNEAQ (reference sequence). CDR3 residues: CASSFDDGSSYGQYF. CDR3 nucleotides: TGTGCCAGCAGCTTTGACGACGGAAGCTCCTACGGGCAGTACTTC.

CDR3: CASSQRPWGAGELFF. DNA for the CDR3: TGTGCCAGCAGCCAACGCCCCTGGGGGGCCGGGGAGCTGTTTTTT. This sequence joins TRBV9 and TRBJ2-2; TRBD2 might be the D (6 bases). Trimming left V 4 bases short and J 6 bases short, with 16 bases between. Germline CDR1 and CDR2: SGDLS and YYNGEE. This CDR3 has 15 amino acids.

J is TRBJ2-7 and V is TRBV19, with a weak D call TRBD2 (6 bases). The V gene lost 0 bases and the J gene lost 7 bases, with 13 bases spanning the gap. The CDR3 runs to 14 residues. Germline-derived CDR1 and CDR2 are LNHDA and SQIVND (reference sequence). In nucleotides, the CDR3 is TGTGCCAGTAGTATAGAGATCGGGACTCCGGAGCAGTACTTC. Translating gives CASSIEIGTPEQYF.